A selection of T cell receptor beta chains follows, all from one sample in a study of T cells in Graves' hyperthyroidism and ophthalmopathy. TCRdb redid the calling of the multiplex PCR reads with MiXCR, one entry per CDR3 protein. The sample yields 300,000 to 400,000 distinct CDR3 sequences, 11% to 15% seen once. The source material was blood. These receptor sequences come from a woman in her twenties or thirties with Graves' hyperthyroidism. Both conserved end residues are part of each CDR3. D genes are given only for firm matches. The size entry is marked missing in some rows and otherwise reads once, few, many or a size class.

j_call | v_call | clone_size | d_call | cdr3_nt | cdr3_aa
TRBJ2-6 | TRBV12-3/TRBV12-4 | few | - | TGTGCCAGCAGTTTATCGGCCGGGGCCAACGTCCTGACTTTC | CASSLSAGANVLTF
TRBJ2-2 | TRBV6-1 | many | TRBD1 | TGTGCCAGCACCGCCGGGACAGTCCCGAACACCGGGGAGCTGTTTTTT | CASTAGTVPNTGELFF
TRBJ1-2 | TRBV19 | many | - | TGTGCCAGTAGTGACCGGACGGCCCCCTATGGCTACACCTTC | CASSDRTAPYGYTF
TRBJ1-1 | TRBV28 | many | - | TGTGCCAGCAGGTTTCTCAACACTGAAGCTTTCTTT | CASRFLNTEAFF
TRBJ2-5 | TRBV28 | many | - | TGTGCCAGCAGTACTCCCCGTCGGGGAGAGACCCAGTACTTC | CASSTPRRGETQYF
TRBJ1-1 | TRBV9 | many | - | TGTGCCAGCAGCGTAGAATCCGAAGGCACTGAAGCTTTCTTT | CASSVESEGTEAFF
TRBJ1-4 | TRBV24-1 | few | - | TGTGCCACCAGTGATGCCGACGGAACTAATGAAAAACTGTTTTTT | CATSDADGTNEKLFF
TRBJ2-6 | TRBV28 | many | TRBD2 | TGTGCCAGCAGTCCGTCGGGGGGAGGGGCCAACGTCCTGACTTTC | CASSPSGGGANVLTF
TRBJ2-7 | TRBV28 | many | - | TGTGCCAGCAGTTTTATACGGTTCAGCTCCTACGAGCAGTACTTC | CASSFIRFSSYEQYF
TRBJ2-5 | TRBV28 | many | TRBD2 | TGTGCCAGCACCCCGACTAGCGGGAGTGGGGAGACCCAGTACTTC | CASTPTSGSGETQYF
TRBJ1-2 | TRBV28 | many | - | TGTGCCAGCAGTTTTTTAACAAACTTTAACTATGGCTACACCTTC | CASSFLTNFNYGYTF
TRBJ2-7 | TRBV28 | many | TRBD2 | TGTGCCGGTTCCGCAGCGGGAGCAGGTACATACGAGCAGTACTTC | CAGSAAGAGTYEQYF
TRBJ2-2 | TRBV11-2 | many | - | TGTGCCAGCAGCACCGGACCGGTAGTCGGGGAGCTGTTTTTT | CASSTGPVVGELFF
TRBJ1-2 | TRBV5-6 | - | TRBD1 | TGTGCCAGCAGAGAAGACAGGGGCTATGGCTACACCTTC | CASREDRGYGYTF
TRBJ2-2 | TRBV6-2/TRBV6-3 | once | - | TGTGCCAGCAGTTACGGCAAGAACACCGGGGAGCTGTTTTTT | CASSYGKNTGELFF
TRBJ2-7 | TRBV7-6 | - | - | TGTGCCAGCAACTCCTATTTAGAGACCGAGCAGTACTTC | CASNSYLETEQYF
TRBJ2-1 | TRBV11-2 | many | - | TGTGCCAGCAGCTCCGGCCCGGGGGATGAGCAGTTCTTC | CASSSGPGDEQFF
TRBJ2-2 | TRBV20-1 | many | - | TGCAGTGCTAGAAAGCAAGCGAACACCGGGGAGCTGTTTTTT | CSARKQANTGELFF